This T cell receptor beta chain was retrieved from a study of regulatory T cells in long-lasting Graves disease. Whole-study results and caveats: Public clonotype sharing was higher in persistent than newly diagnosed patients.

Of note for this clonotype: Its specificity is unknown. This may be a read error, as it is one base from a much larger clone.

Time point meaning: persistent/refractory GD, antithyroid drugs over 5 years with positive TRAb. RNA extracted from PBMCs served as the sequencing template. Germline V gene lookup returns CDR1 DFQATT and CDR2 SNEGSKA (reference sequence). This CDR3 comprises 15 residues. Arm-PCR with iRepertoire HTBI primers amplified the CDR3 regions for these TCR beta libraries. TCRdb fed the multiplex PCR reads into MiXCR, producing one record per CDR3 protein. There are 350,000 to 450,000 distinct CDR3 sequences in the sample; about 20% occur only once, and around 20% lies in the top ten. This receptor was identified in a female donor with Graves disease. The sequenced sample was peripheral blood mononuclear cells (PBMCs), obtained when the disease was refractory, from a patient treated with antithyroid drugs. The chain couples TRBV20-1 to TRBJ1-1; D is uncertain. CDR3 in amino acids: CRARDHPQSSWEAFF. CDR3 nucleotides: TGCCGTGCTAGAGATCACCCTCAGTCGTCGTGGGAAGCTTTCTTT.